This T cell receptor (beta chain) was found in a study of blood T cell repertoires in COVID-19. A few counts support this clone. The same CDR3 is also encoded by other DNA sequences in this sample. The repertoire was sequenced with immunoSEQ multiplex PCR; TCRdb's copy has only in-frame clones and lacks some. The sample lists nearly 200,000 clones, approximately 82% occurring once. V lost 4 bases to trimming and J lost 2 bases; unmatched junction nucleotides: 6. Germline lookup yields CDR1 SGHRS and CDR2 YFSETQ. The CDR3 is made up of 16 amino acids. The sequence derives from a human donor with acute or convalescent COVID-19. The donor label of this sample is uncertain. Sequencing was carried out using peripheral blood. This rearrangement joins TRBV5-1 to TRBJ2-3; 11 positions agree with TRBD2. In DNA, the CDR3 is TGCGCCAGCAGCACCGGACTAGCGGGTTCCACAGATACGCAGTATTTT. Amino acid sequence: CASSTGLAGSTDTQYF.